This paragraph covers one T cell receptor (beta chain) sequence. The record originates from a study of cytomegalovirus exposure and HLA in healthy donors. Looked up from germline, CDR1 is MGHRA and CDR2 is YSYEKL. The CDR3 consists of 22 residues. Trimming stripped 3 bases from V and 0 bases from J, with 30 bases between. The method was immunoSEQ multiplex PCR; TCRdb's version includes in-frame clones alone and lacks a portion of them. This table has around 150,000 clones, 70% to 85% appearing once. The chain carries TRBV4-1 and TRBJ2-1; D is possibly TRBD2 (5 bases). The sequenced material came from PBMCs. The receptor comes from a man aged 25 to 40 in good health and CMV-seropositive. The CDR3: CASSHKPSLRLTGKISYNEQFF. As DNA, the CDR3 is TGCGCCAGCAGCCATAAACCAAGCCTGCGTCTCACGGGAAAAATCTCCTACAATGAGCAGTTCTTC.